A single T cell receptor beta chain is shown here with its context. These data come from a study of radiation and T cells in renal cell carcinoma. The germline V gene encodes CDR1 MNHEY and CDR2 SMNVEV (reference sequence). The V end was cut by 2 bases, the J end by 10 bases, with 15 bases between. The CDR3 spans 13 residues. Described time point: blood 4 weeks post-SBRT, at nephrectomy. The sample's treatment: 15 Gy SBRT to primary tumor, nephrectomy 4 weeks later. Nephrectomy followed 15 Gy stereotactic body radiation by 4 weeks. After SBRT, blood was collected at 2 and 4 weeks, plus baseline. Profiling relied on immunoSEQ multiplex PCR, and the TCRdb table lists in-frame clones only, not all of them. Among about 76,000 clones listed, about nine tenths were seen once.

This clonotype was obtained from an older woman with renal cell carcinoma. The V gene is TRBV27, the J gene TRBJ2-7; D unresolved. Sequencing was performed on blood, taken from a patient whose treatment included radiotherapy and nephrectomy. The CDR3: CASSLTGSGRQYF. The CDR3, as DNA: TGTGCCAGCAGTTTAACTGGGTCAGGACGCCAGTACTTC.